This TCR beta chain was captured in a study of blood T cell repertoires in COVID-19. Overall study context: Donors in the United States, Italy and Spain gave samples during acute or convalescent COVID-19. PBMCs, B-cell-depleted T cells, or T cells were the source of the cDNA or gDNA that made up the material.

Per the original data handling: Reference gene primers were amplified, and this amplification served to estimate nucleated cell counts. Libraries were prepared by immunoSEQ multiplex PCR; TCRdb keeps only in-frame clonotypes and omits some of them. The V and J calls and clone size come from that table; D and trimming were worked out from the DNA. The sample holds about 41,000 clones, around nine tenths seen once. CDR1 and CDR2 (germline): SSHAT, FNYEAQ (reference sequence). With V trimmed by 5 bases and J by 3 bases, 8 bases remained unmatched. The CDR3 runs 16 residues. The material sequenced was peripheral blood. The rearrangement joins TRBV7-7 to TRBJ1-4, with TRBD1 identical over 8 bases. The clonotype originates from a man aged 55 to 69 with acute or convalescent COVID-19. CDR3 region: CASSPGQGRSNEKLFF. Here the CDR3 DNA reads TGTGCCAGCAGCCCAGGACAGGGAAGGTCTAATGAAAAACTGTTTTTT.